This record looks at one T cell receptor beta chain sequence and its context. The data stem from a study of blood T cell repertoires in COVID-19. Germline CDR1 and CDR2: SGHVS and FQNEAQ. V was shortened by 3 bases and J by 5 bases, with 11 bases between the two germline ends. This CDR3 is built from 14 residues. Libraries were prepared by immunoSEQ multiplex PCR; TCRdb keeps only in-frame clonotypes and omits some of them. The sample gives about 74,000 clones, roughly 84% of which show up once; 2.5% to 3% is in the top ten. This sequence joins TRBV7-8 and TRBJ1-5; TRBD1 is a possible D gene (6 bases). Sequenced sample: peripheral blood. The receptor was isolated from a man in his 70s with active or convalescent COVID-19. DNA for the CDR3: TGTGCCAGCAGCTTCCGGGACACCGATCAGCCCCAGCATTTT. It codes for CASSFRDTDQPQHF.